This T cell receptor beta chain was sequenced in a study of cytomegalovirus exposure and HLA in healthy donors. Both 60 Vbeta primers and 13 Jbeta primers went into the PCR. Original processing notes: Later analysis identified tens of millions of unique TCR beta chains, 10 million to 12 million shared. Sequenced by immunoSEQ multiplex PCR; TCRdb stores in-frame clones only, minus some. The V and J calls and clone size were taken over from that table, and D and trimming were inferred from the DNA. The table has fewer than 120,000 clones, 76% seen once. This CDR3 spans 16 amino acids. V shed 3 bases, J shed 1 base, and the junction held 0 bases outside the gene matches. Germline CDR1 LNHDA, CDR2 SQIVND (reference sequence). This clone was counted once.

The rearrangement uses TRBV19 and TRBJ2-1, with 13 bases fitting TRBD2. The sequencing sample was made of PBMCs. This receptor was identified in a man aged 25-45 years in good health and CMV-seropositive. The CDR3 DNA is TGTGCCAGTAGTATGACTAGCGGGGGGTCCTACAATGAGCAGTTCTTC. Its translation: CASSMTSGGSYNEQFF.